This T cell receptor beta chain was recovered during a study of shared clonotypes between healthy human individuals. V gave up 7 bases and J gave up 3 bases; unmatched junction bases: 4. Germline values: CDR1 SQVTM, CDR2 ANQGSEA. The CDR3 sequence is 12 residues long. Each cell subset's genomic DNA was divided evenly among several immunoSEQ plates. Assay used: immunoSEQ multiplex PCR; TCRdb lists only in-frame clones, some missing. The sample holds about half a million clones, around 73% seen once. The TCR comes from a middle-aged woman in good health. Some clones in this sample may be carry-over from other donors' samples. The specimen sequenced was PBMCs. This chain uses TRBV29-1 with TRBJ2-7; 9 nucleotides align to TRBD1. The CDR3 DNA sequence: TGCAGCGGTGGGACAGGGTACTACGAGCAGTACTTC. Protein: CSGGTGYYEQYF.